This TCR beta chain was identified in a study of shared clonotypes between healthy human individuals. Whole-study findings and limits: About 5% of naive CD4 clonotypes were shared across a few donors.

Details on this clone: The antigen is unknown.

Here immunoSEQ multiplex PCR was the method, and the copy in TCRdb shows in-frame clones only, minus some. Among about 680,000 clones listed, 73% were seen once. The CDR3 loop spans 15 amino acids. Germline CDR1 reads SGHAT; CDR2 reads FQNNGV. V was pared by 5 bases and J by 0 bases, with 2 bases of the junction left unmatched. Negatively enriched CD4+ T cells were divided by CD45RA into naive and memory. The sequence derives from a woman under 40 in good health. The V call is TRBV11-2, the J call TRBJ2-2; 8 nucleotides match TRBD1. What was sequenced was memory CD4+ T cells sorted from blood. Subset defined: CD45RA-negative fraction. CDR3 in amino acids: CASSTQGANTGELFF. The CDR3 DNA follows: TGTGCCAGCAGCACACAGGGGGCGAACACCGGGGAGCTGTTTTTT.